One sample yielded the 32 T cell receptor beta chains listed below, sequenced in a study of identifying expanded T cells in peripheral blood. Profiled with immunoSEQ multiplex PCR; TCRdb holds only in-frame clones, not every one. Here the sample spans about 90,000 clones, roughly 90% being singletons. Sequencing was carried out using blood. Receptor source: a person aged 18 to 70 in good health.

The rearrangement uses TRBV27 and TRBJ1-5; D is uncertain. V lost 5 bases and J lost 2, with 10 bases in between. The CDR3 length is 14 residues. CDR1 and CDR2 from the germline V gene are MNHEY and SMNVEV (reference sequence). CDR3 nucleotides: TGTGCCAGCAGTCTGGAAAGGGGCAATCAGCCCCAGCATTTT. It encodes CASSLERGNQPQHF.

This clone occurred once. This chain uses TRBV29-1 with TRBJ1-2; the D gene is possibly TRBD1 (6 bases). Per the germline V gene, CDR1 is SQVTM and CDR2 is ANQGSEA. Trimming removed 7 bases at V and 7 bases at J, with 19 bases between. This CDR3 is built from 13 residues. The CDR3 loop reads CSADPRGASGYTF. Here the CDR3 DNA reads TGCAGCGCGGACCCTCGGGGGGCAAGTGGCTACACCTTC.

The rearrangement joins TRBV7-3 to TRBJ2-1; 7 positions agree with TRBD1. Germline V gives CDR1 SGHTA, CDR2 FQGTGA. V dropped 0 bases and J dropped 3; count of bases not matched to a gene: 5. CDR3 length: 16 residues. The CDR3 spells CASSLTWGQSYNEQFF. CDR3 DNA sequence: TGTGCCAGCAGCTTAACGTGGGGACAGAGCTACAATGAGCAGTTCTTC. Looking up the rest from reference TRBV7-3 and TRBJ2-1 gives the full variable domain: GAGVSQTPSNKVTEKGKYVELRCDPISGHTALYWYRQSLGQGPEFLIYFQGTGAADDSGLPNDRFFAVRPEGSVSTLKIQRTERGDSAVYLCASSLTWGQSYNEQFFGPGTRLTVL.

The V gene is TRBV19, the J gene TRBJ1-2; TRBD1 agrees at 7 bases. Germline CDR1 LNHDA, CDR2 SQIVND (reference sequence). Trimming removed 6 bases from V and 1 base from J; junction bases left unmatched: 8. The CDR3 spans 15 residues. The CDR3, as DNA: TGTGCCAGTAGCTGGCGACAGGGAAGTAACTATGGCTACACCTTC. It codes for CASSWRQGSNYGYTF.

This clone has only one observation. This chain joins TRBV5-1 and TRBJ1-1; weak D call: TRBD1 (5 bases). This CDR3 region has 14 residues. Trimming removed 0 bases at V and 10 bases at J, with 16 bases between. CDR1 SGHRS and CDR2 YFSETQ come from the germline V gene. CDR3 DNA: TGCGCCAGCAGCTTGGTATTCGGGGGACTCGGAGCTTTCTTT. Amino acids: CASSLVFGGLGAFF. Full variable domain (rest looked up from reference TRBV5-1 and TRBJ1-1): KAGVTQTPRYLIKTRGQQVTLSCSPISGHRSVSWYQQTPGQGLQFLFEYFSETQRNKGNFPGRFSGRQFSNSRSEMNVSTLELGDSALYLCASSLVFGGLGAFFGQGTRLTVV.

The CDR3 sequence is CASSSPDRGLWGETQYF. The CDR3 region has the DNA TGTGCCAGCTCATCCCCCGACAGGGGGCTTTGGGGAGAGACCCAGTACTTC. The rearrangement joins TRBV18 to TRBJ2-5; 10 bases line up with TRBD1. The CDR3 consists of 17 residues. Germline V gene data show CDR1 as KGHSH and CDR2 as LQKENI. V shed 5 bases and J 4 bases; nucleotides not matched to a gene: 13.

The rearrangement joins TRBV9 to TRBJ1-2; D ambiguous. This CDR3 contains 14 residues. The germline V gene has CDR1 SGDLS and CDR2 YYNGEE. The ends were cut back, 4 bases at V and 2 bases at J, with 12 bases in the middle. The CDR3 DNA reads TGTGCCAGCAGCCAAACGTCGGGGAACTATGGCTACACCTTC. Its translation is CASSQTSGNYGYTF. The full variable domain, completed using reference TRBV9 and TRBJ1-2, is DSGVTQTPKHLITATGQRVTLRCSPRSGDLSVYWYQQSLDQGLQFLIQYYNGEERAKGNILERFSAQQFPDLHSELNLSSLELGDSALYFCASSQTSGNYGYTFGSGTRLTVV.

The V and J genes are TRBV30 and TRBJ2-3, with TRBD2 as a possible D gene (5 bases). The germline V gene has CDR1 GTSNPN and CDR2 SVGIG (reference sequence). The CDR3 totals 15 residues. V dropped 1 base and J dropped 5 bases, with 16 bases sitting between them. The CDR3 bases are TGTGCCTGGAGTGCGGGTAGCGTAGTCCAAGATACGCAGTATTTT. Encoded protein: CAWSAGSVVQDTQYF. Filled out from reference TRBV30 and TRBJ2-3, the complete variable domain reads SQTIHQWPATLVQPVGSPLSLECTVEGTSNPNLYWYRQAAGRGLQLLFYSVGIGQISSEVPQNLSASRPQDRQFILSSKKLLLSDSGFYLCAWSAGSVVQDTQYFGPGTRLTVL.

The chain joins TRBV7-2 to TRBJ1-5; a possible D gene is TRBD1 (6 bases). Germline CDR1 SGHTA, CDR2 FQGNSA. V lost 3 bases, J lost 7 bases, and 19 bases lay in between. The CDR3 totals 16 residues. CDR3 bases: TGTGCCAGCAGCTTTAGCCCCACAGGGTTAGGCCAGCCCCAGCATTTT. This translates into CASSFSPTGLGQPQHF.

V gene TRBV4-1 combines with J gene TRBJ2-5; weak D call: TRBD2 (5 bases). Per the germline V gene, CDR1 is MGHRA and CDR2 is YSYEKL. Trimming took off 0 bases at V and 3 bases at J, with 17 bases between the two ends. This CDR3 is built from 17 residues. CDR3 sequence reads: CASSQESRGTDEETQYF. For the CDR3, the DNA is TGCGCCAGCAGCCAAGAGTCCCGGGGAACGGATGAAGAGACCCAGTACTTC.

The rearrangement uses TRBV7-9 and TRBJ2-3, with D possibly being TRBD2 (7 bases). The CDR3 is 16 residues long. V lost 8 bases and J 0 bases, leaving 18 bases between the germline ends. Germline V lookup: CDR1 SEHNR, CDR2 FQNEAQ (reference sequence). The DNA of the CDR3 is TGTGCCAGCGAAGGGGGGGGATCACCCAGCACAGATACGCAGTATTTT. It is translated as CASEGGGSPSTDTQYF.

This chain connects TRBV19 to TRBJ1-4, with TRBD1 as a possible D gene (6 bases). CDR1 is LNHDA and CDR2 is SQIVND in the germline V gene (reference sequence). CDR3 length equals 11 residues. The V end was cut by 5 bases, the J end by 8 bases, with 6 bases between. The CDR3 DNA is TGTGCCAGTAGTGGGGGCGAAAAACTGTTTTTT. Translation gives CASSGGEKLFF.

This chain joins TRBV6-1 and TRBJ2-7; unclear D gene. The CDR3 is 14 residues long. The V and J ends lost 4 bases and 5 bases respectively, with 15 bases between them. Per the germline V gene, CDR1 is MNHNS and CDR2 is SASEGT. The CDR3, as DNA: TGTGCCAGCAGTGCCGGGCCTACCCTGAACGAGCAGTACTTC. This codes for CASSAGPTLNEQYF.

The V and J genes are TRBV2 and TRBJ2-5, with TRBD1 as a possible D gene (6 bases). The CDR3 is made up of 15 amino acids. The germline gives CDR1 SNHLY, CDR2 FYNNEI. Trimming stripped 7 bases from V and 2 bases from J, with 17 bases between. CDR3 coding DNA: TGTGCCAGCAAAAGAACCACAGGGATACAAGAGACCCAGTACTTC. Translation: CASKRTTGIQETQYF.

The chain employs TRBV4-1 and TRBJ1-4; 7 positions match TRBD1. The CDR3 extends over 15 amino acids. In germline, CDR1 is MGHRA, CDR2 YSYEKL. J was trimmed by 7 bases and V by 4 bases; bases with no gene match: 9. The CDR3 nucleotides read TGCGCCAGCAGCCGGCACACAGGGGAAGGTGAAAAACTGTTTTTT. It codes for CASSRHTGEGEKLFF.

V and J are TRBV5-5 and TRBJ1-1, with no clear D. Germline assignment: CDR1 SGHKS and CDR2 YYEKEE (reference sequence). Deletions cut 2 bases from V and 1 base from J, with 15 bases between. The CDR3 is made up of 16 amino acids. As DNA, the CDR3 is TGTGCCAGCAGCTTTTGGGAGCGGCTTCGGAACACTGAAGCTTTCTTT. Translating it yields CASSFWERLRNTEAFF.

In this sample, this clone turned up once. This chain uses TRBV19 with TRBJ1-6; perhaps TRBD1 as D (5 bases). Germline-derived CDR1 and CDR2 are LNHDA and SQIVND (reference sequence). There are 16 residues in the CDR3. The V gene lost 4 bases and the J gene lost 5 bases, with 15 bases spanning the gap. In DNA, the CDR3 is TGTGCCAGTAGTAACTATCGGGCAGGGAATAATTCACCCCTCCACTTT. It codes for CASSNYRAGNNSPLHF.

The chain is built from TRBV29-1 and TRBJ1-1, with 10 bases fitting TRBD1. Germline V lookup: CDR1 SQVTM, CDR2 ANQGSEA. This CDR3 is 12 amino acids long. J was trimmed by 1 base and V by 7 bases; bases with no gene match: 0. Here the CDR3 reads CSGDRGNTEAFF. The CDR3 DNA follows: TGCAGCGGGGACAGGGGGAACACTGAAGCTTTCTTT. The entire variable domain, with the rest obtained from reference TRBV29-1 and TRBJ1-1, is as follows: SAVISQKPSRDICQRGTSLTIQCQVDSQVTMMFWYRQQPGQSLTLIATANQGSEATYESGFVIDKFPISRPNLTFSTLTVSNMSPEDSSIYLCSGDRGNTEAFFGQGTRLTVV.

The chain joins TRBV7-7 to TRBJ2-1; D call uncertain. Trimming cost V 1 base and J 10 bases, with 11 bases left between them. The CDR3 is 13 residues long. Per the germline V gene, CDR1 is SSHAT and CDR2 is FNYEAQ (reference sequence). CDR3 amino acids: CASSLGELREQFF. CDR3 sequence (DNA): TGTGCCAGCAGCTTAGGAGAGCTGCGGGAGCAGTTCTTC.

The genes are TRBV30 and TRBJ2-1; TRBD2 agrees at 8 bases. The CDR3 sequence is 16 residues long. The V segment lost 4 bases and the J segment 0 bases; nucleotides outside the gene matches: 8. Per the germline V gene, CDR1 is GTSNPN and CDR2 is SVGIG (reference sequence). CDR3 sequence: CAWTGGDTRSYNEQFF. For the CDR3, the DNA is TGTGCCTGGACGGGGGGGGACACGCGCTCCTACAATGAGCAGTTCTTC.

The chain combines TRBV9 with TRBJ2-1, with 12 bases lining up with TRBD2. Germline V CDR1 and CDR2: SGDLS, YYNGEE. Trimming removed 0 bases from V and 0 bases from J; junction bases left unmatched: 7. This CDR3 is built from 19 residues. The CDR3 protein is CASSVVGLAGGPSYNEQFF. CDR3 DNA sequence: TGTGCCAGCAGCGTAGTAGGCCTAGCGGGAGGGCCCTCCTACAATGAGCAGTTCTTC.

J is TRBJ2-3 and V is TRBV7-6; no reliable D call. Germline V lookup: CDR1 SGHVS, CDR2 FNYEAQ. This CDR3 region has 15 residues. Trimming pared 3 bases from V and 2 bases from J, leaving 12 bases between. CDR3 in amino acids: CASSFGSTSTDTQYF. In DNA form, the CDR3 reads TGTGCCAGCAGCTTTGGTAGTACGTCCACAGATACGCAGTATTTT.

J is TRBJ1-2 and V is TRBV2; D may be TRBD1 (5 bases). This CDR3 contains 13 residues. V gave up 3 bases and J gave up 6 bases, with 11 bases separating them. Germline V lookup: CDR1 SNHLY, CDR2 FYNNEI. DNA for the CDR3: TGTGCCAGCAGTGAGCGGGGCAGGGATGGCTACACCTTC. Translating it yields CASSERGRDGYTF.

The DNA for the CDR3 is TGCAGCGTTGTGGCTAGCGGACTCTACAATGAGCAGTTCTTC. Protein: CSVVASGLYNEQFF. The chain has TRBV29-1 and TRBJ2-1; 7 positions match TRBD2. The CDR3 length is 14 residues. J lost 3 bases, V lost 4 bases, and 6 bases had no gene match. Germline assignment: CDR1 SQVTM and CDR2 ANQGSEA.

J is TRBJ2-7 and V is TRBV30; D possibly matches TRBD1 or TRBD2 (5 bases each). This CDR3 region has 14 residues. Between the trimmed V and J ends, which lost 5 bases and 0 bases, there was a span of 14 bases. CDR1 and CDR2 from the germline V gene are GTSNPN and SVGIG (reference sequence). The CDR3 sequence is CAWAPGAYSYEQYF. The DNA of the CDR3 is TGTGCCTGGGCGCCCGGGGCTTACTCCTACGAGCAGTACTTC. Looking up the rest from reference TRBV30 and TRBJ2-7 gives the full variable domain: SQTIHQWPATLVQPVGSPLSLECTVEGTSNPNLYWYRQAAGRGLQLLFYSVGIGQISSEVPQNLSASRPQDRQFILSSKKLLLSDSGFYLCAWAPGAYSYEQYFGPGTRLTVT.

The CDR3 is CASSPGGVETQYF. The CDR3 DNA follows: TGTGCCAGCAGCCCCGGCGGGGTGGAGACCCAGTACTTC. The J gene is TRBJ2-5, the V gene TRBV7-3; D possibly corresponds to TRBD2 (6 bases). Germline CDR1 and CDR2: SGHTA and FQGTGA. Trimming cost V 5 bases and J 5 bases, with 12 bases left between them. This CDR3 is 13 amino acids long.

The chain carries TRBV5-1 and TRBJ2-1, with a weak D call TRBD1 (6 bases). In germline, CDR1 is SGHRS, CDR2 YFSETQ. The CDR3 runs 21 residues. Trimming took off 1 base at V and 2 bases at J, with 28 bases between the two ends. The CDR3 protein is CASSLPASGQTTQAPYNEQFF. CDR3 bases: TGCGCCAGCAGCTTGCCCGCCTCAGGACAGACAACCCAAGCGCCCTACAATGAGCAGTTCTTC.

Written as DNA, the CDR3 is TGTGCCAGCAGCCTGAGGCGGGGGGGCCGGGAGTATGAGCAGTTCTTC. It is translated as CASSLRRGGREYEQFF. J is TRBJ2-1 and V is TRBV5-4; TRBD2 matches at 9 bases. V shed 4 bases, J shed 8 bases, and the junction held 13 bases outside the gene matches. The CDR3 runs to 16 residues. CDR1 and CDR2 (germline): SGHNT, YYREEE (reference sequence).

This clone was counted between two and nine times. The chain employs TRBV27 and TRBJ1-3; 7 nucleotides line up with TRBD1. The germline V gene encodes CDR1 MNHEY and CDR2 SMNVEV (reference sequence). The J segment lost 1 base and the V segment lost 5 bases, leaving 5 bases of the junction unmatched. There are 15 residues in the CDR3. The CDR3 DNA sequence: TGTGCCAGCAGTGCGAGACAGGGTTCTGGAAACACCATATATTTT. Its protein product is CASSARQGSGNTIYF.

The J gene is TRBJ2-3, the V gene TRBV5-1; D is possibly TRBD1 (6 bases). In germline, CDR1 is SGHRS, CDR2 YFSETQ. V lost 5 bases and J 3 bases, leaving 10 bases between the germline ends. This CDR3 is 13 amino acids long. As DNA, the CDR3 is TGCGCCAGCAGTACAGGGTTGACAGATACGCAGTATTTT. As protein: CASSTGLTDTQYF.

Here the CDR3 reads CASSLALGGGTTDTQYF. In DNA form, the CDR3 reads TGTGCCAGCAGCTTAGCGCTAGGCGGGGGAACCACAGATACGCAGTATTTT. The chain is built from TRBV7-6 and TRBJ2-3; TRBD2 agrees at 7 bases. In germline, CDR1 is SGHVS, CDR2 FNYEAQ. V was pared by 0 bases and J by 2 bases, with 8 bases of the junction left unmatched. The CDR3 is 17 amino acids.

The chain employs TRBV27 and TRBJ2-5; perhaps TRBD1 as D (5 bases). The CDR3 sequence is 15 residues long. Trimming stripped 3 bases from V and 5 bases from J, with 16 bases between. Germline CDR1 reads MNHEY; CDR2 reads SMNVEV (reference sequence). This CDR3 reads CASSLSKGYEETQYF. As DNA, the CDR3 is TGTGCCAGCAGTTTGAGTAAGGGGTATGAGGAGACCCAGTACTTC.